These 32 T cell receptor beta chains share one sample of origin, sequenced in a study of CD8 T cells in Susac syndrome. It was with random hexamers that about 0.45 to 1 ug RNA was reverse transcribed. One entry per CDR3 protein results from TCRdb running MiXCR on the immunoSEQ multiplex PCR reads. The sample lists under 150,000 distinct CDR3 sequences, 94% occurring once. The sequencing sample was made of CD8+ T cells from PBMCs. These receptors were obtained from a human donor in good health.

This chain uses TRBV12-3 or TRBV12-4 with TRBJ2-7; the match to TRBD2 covers 7 bases. J lost 3 bases, V lost 1 base, and 3 bases had no gene match. The CDR3 length is 14 residues. The CDR3 nucleotides are TGTGCCAGCAGTTTAGGTTTAGCGGGCTACGAGCAGTACTTC. Amino acids: CASSLGLAGYEQYF.

This chain joins TRBV9 and TRBJ2-3; 8 positions agree with TRBD2. The CDR3 length is 15 residues. CDR1 is SGDLS, CDR2 YYNGEE, per germline. The ends lost 0 bases at V and 6 bases at J; junction bases unmatched: 6. CDR3 sequence: CASSVAAGGSDTQYF. CDR3 in DNA: TGTGCCAGCAGCGTAGCGGCGGGGGGCTCTGATACGCAGTATTTT.

This CDR3 reads CASSFSLSTDTQYF. The CDR3 nucleotides are TGTGCCAGCAGTTTTAGCCTGAGCACAGATACGCAGTATTTT. The rearrangement uses TRBV27 and TRBJ2-3; D gene uncertain. The CDR3 has 14 residues. The germline CDR1 and CDR2 sequences are MNHEY and SMNVEV (reference sequence). Trimming removed 3 bases at V and 0 bases at J, with 7 bases between.

This clonotype has just one count. The V call is TRBV3-1, the J call TRBJ2-2, with 13 bases matching TRBD2. V was pared by 4 bases and J by 4 bases, with 3 bases of the junction left unmatched. Germline values: CDR1 LGHDT, CDR2 YNNKEL (reference sequence). CDR3 size: 16 residues. DNA for the CDR3: TGTGCCAGCAGCCCAACTAGCGGGAGGGCCACCGGGGAGCTGTTTTTT. This translates into CASSPTSGRATGELFF.

The genes are TRBV7-7 and TRBJ1-4; D gene unclear. Trimming shortened V by 10 bases and J by 7 bases, and 10 bases separated the two germline ends. Germline V gene data show CDR1 as SSHAT and CDR2 as FNYEAQ (reference sequence). CDR3 length equals 11 residues. For the CDR3, the DNA is TGTGCCACCAAGGTCGGTGAAAAACTGTTTTTT. Translating gives CATKVGEKLFF.

This chain links TRBV21-1 with TRBJ2-7; TRBD1 is taken as the D call from the table, unchecked against the DNA. TRBV21-1 is an annotated pseudogene. The CDR3 totals 16 residues. CDR3 sequence reads: CASSKEDRGSSYEQYF. The CDR3 DNA follows: TGTGCCAGCAGCAAAGAGGACAGAGGAAGCTCCTACGAGCAGTACTTC.

This chain links TRBV30 with TRBJ2-7, with TRBD2 identical over 15 bases. Germline lookup yields CDR1 GTSNPN and CDR2 SVGIG (reference sequence). The CDR3 has 15 residues. J was trimmed by 7 bases and V by 6 bases; bases with no gene match: 10. CDR3 protein: CACLWTSGRAREQYF. The CDR3 bases are TGTGCCTGTCTTTGGACTAGCGGGAGGGCCCGTGAGCAGTACTTC.

This chain connects TRBV20-1 to TRBJ1-4; D not resolved. CDR3 length: 14 residues. Trimming removed 3 bases at V and 0 bases at J, with 8 bases between. Germline CDR1 DFQATT, CDR2 SNEGSKA (reference sequence). CDR3 residues: CSASSISTNEKLFF. The DNA for the CDR3 is TGCAGTGCTAGTAGCATATCAACTAATGAAAAACTGTTTTTT.

This chain links TRBV29-1 with TRBJ1-1, with D perhaps TRBD1 (5 bases). The CDR3 is 11 amino acids. The V gene's germline CDR1 is SQVTM and CDR2 ANQGSEA. Trimming removed 2 bases from V and 6 bases from J, with 7 bases in between. As DNA, the CDR3 is TGCAGCGTTGAACAGGGCTCTGAAGCTTTCTTT. It translates to CSVEQGSEAFF.

The chain is built from TRBV19 and TRBJ2-1; 9 bases match TRBD1. CDR3 size: 14 residues. Trimming removed 7 bases from V and 4 bases from J; junction bases left unmatched: 5. Germline loops: CDR1 LNHDA, CDR2 SQIVND (reference sequence). The CDR3 loop is CASKSGTGYNEQFF. The CDR3 bases are TGTGCCAGTAAGTCTGGGACAGGGTACAATGAGCAGTTCTTC.

Here the CDR3 reads CSVDWLGEQFF. CDR3 DNA: TGCAGCGTTGACTGGTTGGGTGAGCAGTTCTTC. The V and J genes are TRBV29-1 and TRBJ2-1; D uncertain. The CDR3 has 11 residues. V was clipped by 3 bases and J by 9 bases, with 9 bases between them. CDR1 is SQVTM and CDR2 is ANQGSEA in the germline V gene.

The genes are TRBV4-2 and TRBJ2-7, with unresolved D. Between the trimmed V and J ends, which lost 0 bases and 5 bases, there was a span of 11 bases. This CDR3 comprises 14 residues. Germline assignment: CDR1 LGHNA and CDR2 YNFKEQ. The CDR3: CASSQERSSDEQYF. Here the CDR3 DNA reads TGTGCCAGCAGCCAAGAACGATCTTCTGACGAGCAGTACTTC.

The V gene is TRBV15, the J gene TRBJ1-3, with D possibly being TRBD1 (5 bases). The CDR3 consists of 15 residues. Germline V lookup: CDR1 LNHNV, CDR2 YYDKDF (reference sequence). V dropped 7 bases and J dropped 0 bases, with 13 bases sitting between them. The CDR3 reads CATTAGPHSGNTIYF. The CDR3 coding sequence is TGTGCCACCACCGCGGGACCGCACTCTGGAAACACCATATATTTT.

The gene calls are TRBV7-9 and TRBJ2-1, with D maybe TRBD2 (5 bases). This CDR3 is 13 amino acids long. Looked up from germline, CDR1 is SEHNR and CDR2 is FQNEAQ (reference sequence). The V gene lost 4 bases and the J gene lost 10 bases, with 14 bases spanning the gap. CDR3 loop: CASSSPLDLEQFF. In DNA form, the CDR3 reads TGTGCCAGCAGCTCTCCCTTGGACTTAGAGCAGTTCTTC.

This chain joins TRBV7-9 and TRBJ2-7; tentatively, D is TRBD1 or TRBD2 (6 bases each). The ends were cut back, 7 bases at V and 2 bases at J, with 9 bases in the middle. The CDR3 sequence is 12 residues long. Per germline, CDR1 SEHNR and CDR2 FQNEAQ (reference sequence). CDR3 sequence (DNA): TGTGCCAGCAAGGGGGGCGCCTACGAGCAGTACTTC. Protein: CASKGGAYEQYF. Full variable domain (outside the CDR3, taken from reference TRBV7-9 and TRBJ2-7): DTGVSQNPRHKITKRGQNVTFRCDPISEHNRLYWYRQTLGQGPEFLTYFQNEAQLEKSRLLSDRFSAERPKGSFSTLEIQRTEQGDSAMYLCASKGGAYEQYFGPGTRLTVT.

The chain combines TRBV14 with TRBJ2-7; TRBD1 is a possible D gene (5 bases). Per germline, CDR1 SGHDN and CDR2 FVKESK. The CDR3 totals 15 residues. V was shortened by 2 bases and J by 0 bases, with 11 bases between the two germline ends. CDR3 DNA sequence: TGTGCCAGCAGCCAATTTACAGGCCGCTCCTACGAGCAGTACTTC. Translation gives CASSQFTGRSYEQYF.

The chain couples TRBV9 to TRBJ2-1; unclear D gene. Trimming took off 2 bases at V and 8 bases at J, with 14 bases between the two ends. CDR1 and CDR2 from the germline V gene are SGDLS and YYNGEE. The CDR3 is 14 residues long. The CDR3 protein is CASSVESAGDEQFF. In DNA form, the CDR3 reads TGTGCCAGCAGCGTCGAAAGTGCTGGCGATGAGCAGTTCTTC. The full variable domain, with the rest looked up from reference TRBV9 and TRBJ2-1, is DSGVTQTPKHLITATGQRVTLRCSPRSGDLSVYWYQQSLDQGLQFLIQYYNGEERAKGNILERFSAQQFPDLHSELNLSSLELGDSALYFCASSVESAGDEQFFGPGTRLTVL.

The gene calls are TRBV30 and TRBJ1-1; no definite D call. The CDR3 is 13 amino acids. V was pared by 1 base and J by 0 bases, with 6 bases between. The germline CDR1 and CDR2 sequences are GTSNPN and SVGIG (reference sequence). In DNA form, the CDR3 reads TGTGCCTGGAGTGAAGGTTTGAACACTGAAGCTTTCTTT. Translated: CAWSEGLNTEAFF.

The CDR3 DNA is TGCAGTGCTCCCTTAGCGGGAAAAGAGACCCAGTACTTC. Amino acid sequence: CSAPLAGKETQYF. The chain links TRBV20-1 to TRBJ2-5, with TRBD2 matching over 8 bases. Germline CDR1 is DFQATT and CDR2 is SNEGSKA (reference sequence). V dropped 5 bases and J dropped 3; count of bases not matched to a gene: 5. The length of the CDR3 is 13 residues.

The chain links TRBV29-1 to TRBJ1-1; D call uncertain. The CDR3 sequence is 11 residues long. CDR1 is SQVTM, CDR2 ANQGSEA, per germline. The V and J ends lost 3 bases and 1 base respectively, with 3 bases between them. The chain's CDR3 is CSVEENTEAFF. The CDR3, as DNA: TGCAGCGTTGAGGAGAACACTGAAGCTTTCTTT.

The genes are TRBV6-5 and TRBJ2-1; 11 bases line up with TRBD2. Germline V gives CDR1 MNHEY, CDR2 SVGAGI. The CDR3 has 16 residues. Trimming removed 5 bases from V and 7 bases from J; junction bases left unmatched: 10. The CDR3 is CASSNQLAGVWNEQFF. In nucleotides, the CDR3 is TGTGCCAGCAGTAACCAACTAGCGGGAGTTTGGAATGAGCAGTTCTTC.

V usage is TRBV30 and J usage is TRBJ1-1; 7 nucleotides match TRBD1. The germline V gene has CDR1 GTSNPN and CDR2 SVGIG (reference sequence). V was clipped by 1 base and J by 5 bases; unmatched bases: 16. The CDR3 spans 17 residues. Here the CDR3 reads CAWSENYRQGGNTEAFF. The CDR3 bases are TGTGCCTGGAGTGAAAACTACCGACAGGGCGGGAATACTGAAGCTTTCTTT.

V usage is TRBV28 and J usage is TRBJ2-5; TRBD2 matches at 7 bases. V dropped 3 bases and J dropped 1; count of bases not matched to a gene: 8. This CDR3 has 16 residues. Germline V gene data show CDR1 as MDHEN and CDR2 as SYDVKM. The CDR3 bases are TGTGCCAGCAGTTTGGCAGTACTAGCGATCCAAGAGACCCAGTACTTC. Protein sequence: CASSLAVLAIQETQYF.

J is TRBJ1-5 and V is TRBV27, with D possibly being TRBD1 (5 bases). Trimming pared 6 bases from V and 7 bases from J, leaving 16 bases between. This CDR3 spans 14 amino acids. Germline V gene lookup returns CDR1 MNHEY and CDR2 SMNVEV (reference sequence). The CDR3: CASSQGAGGQPQHF. The CDR3 coding sequence is TGTGCCAGCAGCCAGGGTGCGGGAGGACAGCCCCAGCATTTT.

The chain carries TRBV7-2 and TRBJ2-7; 9 bases map to TRBD1. Looked up from germline, CDR1 is SGHTA and CDR2 is FQGNSA. V lost 10 bases, J lost 2 bases, and 6 bases stayed unmatched. The CDR3 is made up of 13 amino acids. The CDR3 here is CATSTGGPYEQYF. DNA of the CDR3: TGTGCCACCTCGACAGGGGGTCCCTACGAGCAGTACTTC.

The gene calls are TRBV9 and TRBJ2-3; 8 positions match TRBD2. CDR1 SGDLS and CDR2 YYNGEE come from the germline V gene. The CDR3 runs 15 residues. Trimming removed 3 bases from V and 0 bases from J; junction bases left unmatched: 3. For the CDR3, the DNA is TGTGCCAGCAGCGAAACTAGCGGAAGCACAGATACGCAGTATTTT. As protein: CASSETSGSTDTQYF.

The rearrangement links TRBV5-6 to TRBJ2-7; D may be TRBD2 (5 bases). The CDR3 totals 14 residues. Trimming stripped 0 bases from V and 1 base from J, with 8 bases between. Germline CDR1 reads SGHDT; CDR2 reads YYEEEE. DNA for the CDR3: TGTGCCAGCAGCTTGGGCCCGGGATCCTACGAGCAGTACTTC. This codes for CASSLGPGSYEQYF. Combining the CDR3 with reference TRBV5-6 and TRBJ2-7 gives the whole variable domain DAGVTQSPTHLIKTRGQQVTLRCSPKSGHDTVSWYQQALGQGPQFIFQYYEEEERQRGNFPDRFSGHQFPNYSSELNVNALLLGDSALYLCASSLGPGSYEQYFGPGTRLTVT.

The gene calls are TRBV6-2 or TRBV6-3 and TRBJ2-7; TRBD1 agrees at 7 bases. The CDR3 has 14 amino acids. Germline V lookup: CDR1 MNHEY, CDR2 SVGEGT. V shed 5 bases and J 3 bases; nucleotides not matched to a gene: 7. The CDR3 loop is CASSPTGTVYEQYF. For the CDR3, the DNA is TGTGCCAGCAGTCCGACCGGGACAGTCTACGAGCAGTACTTC.

This clonotype was seen only once. The V call is TRBV19, the J call TRBJ2-7, with TRBD2 as a possible D gene (7 bases). The CDR3 has 13 amino acids. The V gene lost 5 bases and the J gene lost 4 bases, with 12 bases spanning the gap. The germline CDR1 and CDR2 sequences are LNHDA and SQIVND (reference sequence). The CDR3 nucleotides read TGTGCCAGTAGTCCGGGGGGCTGGTACGAGCAGTACTTC. It encodes CASSPGGWYEQYF.

This chain uses TRBV9 with TRBJ2-7, with TRBD2 identical over 7 bases. CDR1 is SGDLS and CDR2 is YYNGEE in the germline V gene. V was clipped by 3 bases and J by 6 bases; unmatched bases: 6. The CDR3 covers 13 residues. CDR3 sequence: CASSAGLPSEQYF. CDR3 coding DNA: TGTGCCAGCAGCGCGGGACTACCGAGCGAGCAGTACTTC.

The chain combines TRBV29-1 with TRBJ2-1; 11 nucleotides agree with TRBD2. Germline CDR1 and CDR2: SQVTM and ANQGSEA. The CDR3 is made up of 15 amino acids. V dropped 3 bases and J dropped 1; count of bases not matched to a gene: 2. The CDR3 DNA follows: TGCAGCGTTGACATAGCGGGAGGGTCCTACAATGAGCAGTTCTTC. Its protein product is CSVDIAGGSYNEQFF.

The CDR3 DNA is TGCGCCAGCAGAGGTGTGGGACTAGCAAATGAGCAGTTCTTC. Amino acid sequence: CASRGVGLANEQFF. This chain uses TRBV5-1 with TRBJ2-1; 9 nucleotides line up with TRBD2. V lost 5 bases, J lost 7 bases, and 7 bases stayed unmatched. Germline V gives CDR1 SGHRS, CDR2 YFSETQ. This CDR3 has 14 amino acids. The variable domain in full, completed from reference TRBV5-1 and TRBJ2-1, reads KAGVTQTPRYLIKTRGQQVTLSCSPISGHRSVSWYQQTPGQGLQFLFEYFSETQRNKGNFPGRFSGRQFSNSRSEMNVSTLELGDSALYLCASRGVGLANEQFFGPGTRLTVL.